The sequence of this TCR beta chain was determined in a study of vaccination effects on CD4 cells after COVID-19. CDR1 and CDR2 (germline): LGHDT, YNNKEL (reference sequence). The CDR3 length is 17 residues. The V end was cut by 3 bases, the J end by 0 bases, with 15 bases between. Libraries were prepared by immunoSEQ multiplex PCR; TCRdb keeps only in-frame clonotypes and omits some of them. The sample shows some 35,000 clones, over 60% of them seen only once. Study observations and caveats: Few convalescent patients and no early post-infection timepoints were included in the study.

In regard to this clone: Its antigen is unidentified.

Antigen-specific CD4+ T cells expanded by the ViraFEST assay with viral peptide pools were then sequenced. Cells that had been cultured for 10 days were the source of isolated CD4+ T cells. Confirmation by PCR established that the person had SARS-CoV-2 infection between March and December 2020. This receptor was obtained from a human donor who had a prior SARS-CoV-2 infection. J is TRBJ1-3 and V is TRBV3-1 (or the pseudogene TRBV3-2); D may be TRBD1 (5 bases). Sequencing used CD4+ T cells from PBMCs cultured with HCoV-NL63 spike peptides, obtained before COVID-19 vaccination. The CDR3 sequence is CASSHELRVLSGNTIYF. Here the CDR3 DNA reads TGTGCCAGCAGCCATGAACTCAGGGTGCTCTCTGGAAACACCATATATTTT.